Each of the 20 T cell receptor beta chains below was sequenced from the same sample in a study of identical twins. MiXCR, run by TCRdb on the 5' RACE reads, gives a single entry per CDR3 protein. Of roughly 280,000 distinct CDR3 sequences in the sample, 9.5% are singletons; the top ten hold 6% to 8.5%. These records were also assigned to another study, of yellow fever vaccine responses in identical twins.

Specimen: CD8+ T cells sorted from blood. These TCRs come from a young woman in good health.

This clonotype was seen a few times. The chain links TRBV29-1 to TRBJ2-7, with D possibly matching TRBD1 (5 bases). The CDR3 runs to 13 residues. Trimming cost V 7 bases and J 5 bases, with 18 bases left between them. Germline loops: CDR1 SQVTM, CDR2 ANQGSEA. CDR3 protein: CSAQGAGKNEQYF. The CDR3 nucleotides are TGCAGCGCCCAAGGGGCAGGGAAGAACGAGCAGTACTTC.

This clonotype occurred many times. The rearrangement uses TRBV11-2 and TRBJ1-5; weak D call: TRBD1 (5 bases). CDR1 and CDR2 from the germline V gene are SGHAT and FQNNGV. The CDR3 loop spans 17 amino acids. V was shortened by 0 bases and J by 0 bases, with 12 bases between the two germline ends. The CDR3: CASSLEPGSISNQPQHF. The CDR3 nucleotides are TGTGCCAGCAGCTTAGAACCAGGGTCCATTAGCAATCAGCCCCAGCATTTT.

This chain joins TRBV11-1 and TRBJ2-3, with TRBD2 identical over 10 bases. The J segment lost 1 base and the V segment lost 0 bases, leaving 22 bases of the junction unmatched. This CDR3 region has 23 residues. Germline V gene sequence: CDR1 SGHAT, CDR2 FQDESV (reference sequence). The CDR3 is CASSLALWLPPGTSAIGTDTQYF. CDR3 DNA sequence: TGTGCCAGCAGCTTAGCGTTGTGGTTGCCCCCCGGGACTAGCGCCATTGGCACAGATACGCAGTATTTT.

This clonotype was counted between two and nine times. V and J are TRBV29-1 and TRBJ2-5, with 9 bases that match TRBD2. Germline lookup yields CDR1 SQVTM and CDR2 ANQGSEA. Unmatched junction bases numbered 8, after V lost 7 bases and J lost 5 bases. The CDR3 runs to 13 residues. The CDR3 loop is CSGSSGSRETQYF. The DNA of the CDR3 is TGCAGCGGTAGTAGCGGGAGTAGGGAGACCCAGTACTTC.

This clonotype was observed a handful of times. This rearrangement joins TRBV27 to TRBJ1-1; the D gene is possibly TRBD1 (6 bases). CDR1 and CDR2 from the germline V gene are MNHEY and SMNVEV (reference sequence). V lost 6 bases to trimming and J lost 0 bases, with 17 bases between them. The CDR3 runs 16 residues. The CDR3 nucleotides are TGTGCCAGCAGGACACAGGGTATCCATCTGAACACTGAAGCTTTCTTT. Translating it yields CASRTQGIHLNTEAFF.

This clonotype was seen repeatedly, ten times or more. This chain joins TRBV11-2 and TRBJ2-7; D may match TRBD1 or TRBD2 (5 bases each). This CDR3 is 14 amino acids long. The germline CDR1 and CDR2 sequences are SGHAT and FQNNGV. The V end lost 3 bases, the J end lost 1 base, and 10 bases lay between the germline ends. This chain's CDR3 is CASSLGAGSYEQYF. In DNA, the CDR3 is TGTGCCAGCAGCTTGGGAGCAGGGTCCTACGAGCAGTACTTC.

The chain carries TRBV20-1 and TRBJ2-1, with TRBD2 matching over 8 bases. J was trimmed by 2 bases and V by 3 bases; bases with no gene match: 9. Germline V lookup: CDR1 DFQATT, CDR2 SNEGSKA (reference sequence). The CDR3 spans 16 residues. In DNA, the CDR3 is TGCAGTGCTAGCGGGGTAGCGGGATATCCCTACAATGAGCAGTTCTTC. It specifies CSASGVAGYPYNEQFF.

This clonotype was recorded a few times. V and J are TRBV20-1 and TRBJ2-3; D ambiguous. CDR1 is DFQATT and CDR2 is SNEGSKA in the germline V gene (reference sequence). The CDR3 length is 13 residues. V was cut by 5 bases and J by 0 bases, with 9 bases left in between. The CDR3 loop reads CSALRLSTDTQYF. CDR3 nucleotides: TGCAGTGCTTTGCGACTCAGCACAGATACGCAGTATTTT.

J is TRBJ2-5 and V is TRBV7-9; 14 bases are a match to TRBD2. Per germline, CDR1 SEHNR and CDR2 FQNEAQ (reference sequence). The V gene end was trimmed by 4 bases and the J gene end by 5 bases; junction bases not matched to a gene: 6. The CDR3 length is 16 residues. CDR3 nucleotides: TGTGCCAGCAGCTCCGGGACTAGCGGGAGCATGGAGACCCAGTACTTC. Translation: CASSSGTSGSMETQYF. Supplemented by reference TRBV7-9 and TRBJ2-5, the full variable domain reads DTGVSQNPRHKITKRGQNVTFRCDPISEHNRLYWYRQTLGQGPEFLTYFQNEAQLEKSRLLSDRFSAERPKGSFSTLEIQRTEQGDSAMYLCASSSGTSGSMETQYFGPGTRLLVL.

The genes are TRBV29-1 and TRBJ2-2; TRBD2 might be the D (6 bases). The V gene lost 6 bases and the J gene lost 1 base, with 12 bases spanning the gap. From germline, CDR1 is SQVTM and CDR2 ANQGSEA. CDR3 size: 14 residues. CDR3: CSVDPGLNTGELFF. The CDR3 nucleotides are TGCAGCGTCGATCCGGGACTGAACACCGGGGAGCTGTTTTTT.

The chain couples TRBV5-1 to TRBJ1-1; 7 nucleotides match TRBD1. The V and J ends lost 7 bases and 5 bases, in that order; junction bases with no gene match: 8. The germline V gene encodes CDR1 SGHRS and CDR2 YFSETQ. CDR3 length equals 13 residues. This chain's CDR3 is CASGEGALTEAFF. The CDR3 DNA reads as TGCGCCAGCGGGGAGGGGGCGCTGACTGAAGCTTTCTTT. The complete variable domain, with remaining parts taken from reference TRBV5-1 and TRBJ1-1, reads KAGVTQTPRYLIKTRGQQVTLSCSPISGHRSVSWYQQTPGQGLQFLFEYFSETQRNKGNFPGRFSGRQFSNSRSEMNVSTLELGDSALYLCASGEGALTEAFFGQGTRLTVV.

The CDR3 loop is CASSFPGQGAYEQYF. The DNA for the CDR3 is TGTGCCAGCAGTTTTCCGGGACAGGGTGCCTACGAGCAGTACTTC. The chain combines TRBV28 with TRBJ2-7; 9 bases line up with TRBD1. CDR1 MDHEN and CDR2 SYDVKM come from the germline V gene. Trimming at V came to 3 bases and at J to 2 bases, leaving 5 bases not matched to a gene. This CDR3 comprises 15 residues. Full variable domain (missing parts from reference TRBV28 and TRBJ2-7): DVKVTQSSRYLVKRTGEKVFLECVQDMDHENMFWYRQDPGLGLRLIYFSYDVKMKEKGDIPEGYSVSREKKERFSLILESASTNQTSMYLCASSFPGQGAYEQYFGPGTRLTVT.

The genes are TRBV7-9 and TRBJ2-7, with D uncertain. Trimming pared 5 bases from V and 2 bases from J, leaving 22 bases between. This CDR3 comprises 17 residues. Germline CDR1 and CDR2: SEHNR and FQNEAQ (reference sequence). The CDR3 loop reads CASSQTHMNLPAYEQYF. CDR3 bases: TGTGCCAGCAGCCAAACGCACATGAACCTACCTGCCTACGAGCAGTACTTC.

This clonotype has at least ten counts. V and J are TRBV6-2 or TRBV6-3 and TRBJ2-1, with 10 bases lining up with TRBD2. The CDR3 length is 17 residues. V shed 2 bases and J 4 bases; nucleotides not matched to a gene: 8. Germline V gives CDR1 MNHEY, CDR2 SVGEGT. The CDR3 nucleotides are TGTGCCAGCAGTTACGGACTAGCGGAATTCACGTACAATGAGCAGTTCTTC. Amino acids: CASSYGLAEFTYNEQFF.

V is TRBV7-2 and J is TRBJ1-1, with D possibly TRBD1 on 5 matching bases. The CDR3 extends over 16 amino acids. Germline V gene sequence: CDR1 SGHTA, CDR2 FQGNSA. V lost 1 base to trimming and J lost 1 base, with 13 bases between them. The CDR3 bases are TGTGCCAGCAGCTTAGAAAAACAGGCTAAGAACACTGAAGCTTTCTTT. It codes for CASSLEKQAKNTEAFF.

This clonotype was observed at least ten times. J is TRBJ1-2 and V is TRBV5-6; possible D gene TRBD1, 6 bases. Trimming cost V 1 base and J 4 bases, with 17 bases left between them. CDR3 length equals 16 residues. Germline-derived CDR1 and CDR2 are SGHDT and YYEEEE. The CDR3: CASSLRFDRTPYGYTF. In DNA, the CDR3 is TGTGCCAGCAGCTTGCGCTTCGACAGGACTCCCTATGGCTACACCTTC.

This clonotype turned up a few times. The chain uses TRBV12-5 and TRBJ2-2; D gene ambiguous. Trimming stripped 6 bases from V and 1 base from J, with 3 bases between. Germline CDR1 LGHNT, CDR2 FRNRAP. This CDR3 contains 12 residues. The CDR3 DNA sequence: TGTGCTAGTGGCCAGAACACCGGGGAGCTGTTTTTT. Protein product: CASGQNTGELFF.

This clonotype was seen many times. The rearrangement joins TRBV29-1 to TRBJ2-3; D is possibly TRBD1 (7 bases). Trimming stripped 3 bases from V and 9 bases from J, with 10 bases between. This CDR3 is 11 amino acids long. The germline V gene encodes CDR1 SQVTM and CDR2 ANQGSEA. The CDR3 here is CSVEAGQTQYF. DNA for the CDR3: TGCAGCGTTGAGGCGGGACAGACGCAGTATTTT.

This clonotype was seen ten or more times. This chain joins TRBV5-1 and TRBJ2-7; D perhaps matches TRBD1 (6 bases). This CDR3 spans 12 amino acids. Germline lookup yields CDR1 SGHRS and CDR2 YFSETQ. Trimming removed 4 bases from V and 3 bases from J, with 8 bases in between. The chain's CDR3 is CASSQDSYEQYF. The CDR3 nucleotides are TGCGCCAGCAGCCAGGACAGCTACGAGCAGTACTTC. Supplemented by reference TRBV5-1 and TRBJ2-7, the full variable domain reads KAGVTQTPRYLIKTRGQQVTLSCSPISGHRSVSWYQQTPGQGLQFLFEYFSETQRNKGNFPGRFSGRQFSNSRSEMNVSTLELGDSALYLCASSQDSYEQYFGPGTRLTVT.

This clonotype was counted a few times. The J gene is TRBJ2-7, the V gene TRBV27; D is unresolved. With 3 bases removed from V and 4 bases from J, the gap between germline ends came to 10 bases. Looked up from germline, CDR1 is MNHEY and CDR2 is SMNVEV (reference sequence). The CDR3 is made up of 13 amino acids. CDR3 coding DNA: TGTGCCAGCAGTTTGTCAGCACCATACGAGCAGTACTTC. Protein product: CASSLSAPYEQYF.